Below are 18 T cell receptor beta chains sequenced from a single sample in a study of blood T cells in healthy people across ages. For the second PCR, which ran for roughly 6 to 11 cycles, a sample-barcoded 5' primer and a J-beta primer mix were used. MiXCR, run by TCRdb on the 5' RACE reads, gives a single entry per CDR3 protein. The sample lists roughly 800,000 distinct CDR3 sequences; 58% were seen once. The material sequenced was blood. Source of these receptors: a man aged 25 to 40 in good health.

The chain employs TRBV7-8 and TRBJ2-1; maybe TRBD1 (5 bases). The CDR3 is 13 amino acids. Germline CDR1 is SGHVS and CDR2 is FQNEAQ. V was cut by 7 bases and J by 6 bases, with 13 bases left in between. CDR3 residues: CASTPGPINEQFF. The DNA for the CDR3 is TGTGCCAGCACACCAGGGCCCATCAATGAGCAGTTCTTC.

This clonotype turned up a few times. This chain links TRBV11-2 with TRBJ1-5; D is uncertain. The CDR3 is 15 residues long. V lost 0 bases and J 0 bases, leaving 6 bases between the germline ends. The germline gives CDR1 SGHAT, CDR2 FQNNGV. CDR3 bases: TGTGCCAGCAGCTTAGAAGGGAATAGCAATCAGCCCCAGCATTTT. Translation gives CASSLEGNSNQPQHF.

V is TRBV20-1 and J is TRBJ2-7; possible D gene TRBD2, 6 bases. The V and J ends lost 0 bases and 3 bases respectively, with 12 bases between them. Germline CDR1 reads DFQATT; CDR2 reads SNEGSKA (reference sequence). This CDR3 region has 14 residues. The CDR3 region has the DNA TGCAGTGCTAGAGACCGACTAGTACTCTACGAGCAGTACTTC. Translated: CSARDRLVLYEQYF.

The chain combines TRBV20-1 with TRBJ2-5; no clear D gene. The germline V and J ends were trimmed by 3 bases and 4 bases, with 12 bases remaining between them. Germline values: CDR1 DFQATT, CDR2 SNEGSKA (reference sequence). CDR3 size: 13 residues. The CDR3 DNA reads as TGCAGTGCTAGGAGTGGGGTTGGAGAGACCCAGTACTTC. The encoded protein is CSARSGVGETQYF.

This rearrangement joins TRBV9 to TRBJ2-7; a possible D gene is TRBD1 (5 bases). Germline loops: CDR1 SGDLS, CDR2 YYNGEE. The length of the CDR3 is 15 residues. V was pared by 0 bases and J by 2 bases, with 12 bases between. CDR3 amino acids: CASSVAPQGAYEQYF. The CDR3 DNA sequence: TGTGCCAGCAGCGTAGCTCCCCAAGGGGCCTACGAGCAGTACTTC. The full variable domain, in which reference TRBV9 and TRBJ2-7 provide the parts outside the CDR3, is DSGVTQTPKHLITATGQRVTLRCSPRSGDLSVYWYQQSLDQGLQFLIQYYNGEERAKGNILERFSAQQFPDLHSELNLSSLELGDSALYFCASSVAPQGAYEQYFGPGTRLTVT.

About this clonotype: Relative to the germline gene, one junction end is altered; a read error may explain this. CDR3: CASSLVQGVYAGGLFF. CDR3 nucleotide sequence: TGTGCCAGCAGTTTAGTCCAGGGTGTTTATGCCGGGGGGCTGTTTTTT. This chain joins TRBV12-3 or TRBV12-4 and TRBJ2-2, with D possibly matching TRBD2 (6 bases). The CDR3 length is 16 residues.

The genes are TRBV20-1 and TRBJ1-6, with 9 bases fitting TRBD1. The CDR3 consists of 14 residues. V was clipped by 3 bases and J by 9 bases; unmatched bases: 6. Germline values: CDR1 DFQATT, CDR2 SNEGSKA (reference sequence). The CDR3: CSARAGTGTSPLHF. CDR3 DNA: TGCAGTGCTAGGGCCGGGACAGGGACTTCACCCCTCCACTTT.

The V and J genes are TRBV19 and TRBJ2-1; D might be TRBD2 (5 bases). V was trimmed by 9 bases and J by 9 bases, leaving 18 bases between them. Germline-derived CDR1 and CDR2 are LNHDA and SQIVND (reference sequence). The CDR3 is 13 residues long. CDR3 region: CARLEGLSIEQFF. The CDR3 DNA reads TGTGCCAGACTTGAGGGCTTATCCATTGAGCAGTTCTTC. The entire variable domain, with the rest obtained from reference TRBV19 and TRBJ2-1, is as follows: DGGITQSPKYLFRKEGQNVTLSCEQNLNHDAMYWYRQDPGQGLRLIYYSQIVNDFQKGDIAEGYSVSREKKESFPLTVTSAQKNPTAFYLCARLEGLSIEQFFGPGTRLTVL.

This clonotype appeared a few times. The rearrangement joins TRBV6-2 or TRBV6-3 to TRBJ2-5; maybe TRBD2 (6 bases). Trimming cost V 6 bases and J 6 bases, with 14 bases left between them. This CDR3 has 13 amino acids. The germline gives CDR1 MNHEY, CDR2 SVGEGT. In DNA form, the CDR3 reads TGTGCCAGCAGGAAGACTAGAGAGAAGACCCAGTACTTC. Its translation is CASRKTREKTQYF.

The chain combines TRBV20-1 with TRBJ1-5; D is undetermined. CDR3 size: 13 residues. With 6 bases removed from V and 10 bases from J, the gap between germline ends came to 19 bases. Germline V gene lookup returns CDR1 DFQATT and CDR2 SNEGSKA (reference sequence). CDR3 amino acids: CSASTAPPNPQHF. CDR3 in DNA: TGCAGTGCCTCAACCGCTCCGCCCAACCCCCAGCATTTT.

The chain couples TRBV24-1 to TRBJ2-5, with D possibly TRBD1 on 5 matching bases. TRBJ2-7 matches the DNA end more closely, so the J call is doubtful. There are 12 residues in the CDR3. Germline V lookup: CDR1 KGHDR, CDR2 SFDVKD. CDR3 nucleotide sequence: TGTGCCACCAGTGATTTAGGGGACGAGCAGTACTTC. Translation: CATSDLGDEQYF.

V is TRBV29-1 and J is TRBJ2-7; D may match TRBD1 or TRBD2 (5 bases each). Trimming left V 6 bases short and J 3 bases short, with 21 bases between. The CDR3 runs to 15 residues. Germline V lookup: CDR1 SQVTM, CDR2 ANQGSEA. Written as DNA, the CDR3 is TGCAGCGTCGTCGAAGGATCGGGGCCGCTCTACGAGCAGTACTTC. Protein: CSVVEGSGPLYEQYF.

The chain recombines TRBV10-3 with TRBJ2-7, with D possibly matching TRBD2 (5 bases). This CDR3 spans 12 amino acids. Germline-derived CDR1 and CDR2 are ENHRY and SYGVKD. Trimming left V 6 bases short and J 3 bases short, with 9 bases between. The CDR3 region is CAISASGYEQYF. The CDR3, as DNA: TGTGCCATCAGCGCCAGCGGCTACGAGCAGTACTTC.

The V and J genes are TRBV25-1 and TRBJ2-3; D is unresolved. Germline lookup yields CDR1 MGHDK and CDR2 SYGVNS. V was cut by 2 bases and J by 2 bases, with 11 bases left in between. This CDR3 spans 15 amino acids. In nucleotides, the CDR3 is TGTGCCAGCAGTGAACACAGTAAAGTCACAGATACGCAGTATTTT. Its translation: CASSEHSKVTDTQYF.

This chain's CDR3 is CASSQEETATADTQYF. Written as DNA, the CDR3 is TGCGCCAGCAGCCAAGAGGAGACGGCTACGGCGGATACGCAGTATTTT. The rearrangement uses TRBV4-3 and TRBJ2-3; D is uncertain. V lost 0 bases, J lost 6 bases, and 16 bases lay in between. The germline gives CDR1 LGHNA, CDR2 YSLEER. This CDR3 is 16 amino acids long.

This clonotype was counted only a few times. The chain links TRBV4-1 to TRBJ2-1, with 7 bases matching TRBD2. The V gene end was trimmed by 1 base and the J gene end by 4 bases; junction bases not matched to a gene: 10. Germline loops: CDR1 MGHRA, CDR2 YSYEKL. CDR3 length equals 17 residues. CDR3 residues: CASSQARVAGLYNEQFF. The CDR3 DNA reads TGCGCCAGCAGCCAAGCGAGGGTAGCGGGCCTTTACAATGAGCAGTTCTTC.

The CDR3 spells CASSFGRASTDTQYF. In nucleotides, the CDR3 is TGTGCCAGCAGTTTCGGGAGGGCTAGCACAGATACGCAGTATTTT. The genes are TRBV12-3 or TRBV12-4 and TRBJ2-3, with 8 positions matching TRBD2. The CDR3 covers 15 residues. With V trimmed by 3 bases and J by 0 bases, 2 bases remained unmatched.

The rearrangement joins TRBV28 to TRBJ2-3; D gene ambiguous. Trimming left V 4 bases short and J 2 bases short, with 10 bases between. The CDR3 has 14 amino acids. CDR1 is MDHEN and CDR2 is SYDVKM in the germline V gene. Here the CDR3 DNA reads TGTGCCAGCAGTTACGCCCAGGCCACAGATACGCAGTATTTT. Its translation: CASSYAQATDTQYF.